This T cell receptor (beta chain) was profiled in a study of T-cell memory formation after mild COVID-19. Study-wide points: Clones that got smaller from day 15 to 85 had even CD4/CD8, while clones growing later tipped toward CD4+. Mainly in CM and EM were contracting CD4+ clones; CD8+ were in EMRA. In second-wave clones peaking day 37, SARS-CoV-2 specificity remained unconfirmed.

Trimming took 4 bases from V and 5 from J, leaving 12 bases between them. Germline CDR1 is SGHNT and CDR2 is YYREEE (reference sequence). CDR3 size: 13 residues. In its sample, this clonotype was seen a few times. Its antigen is still unknown. Constant-segment primers were used for 5'RACE, and the resulting TCR alpha and TCR beta cDNA libraries carried sample barcodes and UMIs. One entry per CDR3 protein results from TCRdb running MiXCR on the 5' RACE reads. The sample gives approximately 190,000 distinct CDR3 sequences, roughly 18% of which show up once; roughly 2.4% is in the top ten. Sequenced: PBMCs or a T cell subset sorted from them (not recorded which). This receptor was identified in an adult woman who had mild COVID-19 (a few samples of this study predate the infection). Cell type and time point are not known. The chain has TRBV5-4 and TRBJ1-2; D not resolved. CDR3 in amino acids: CASSPGESYGYTF. As DNA, the CDR3 is TGTGCCAGCAGCCCCGGGGAGTCTTATGGCTACACCTTC. Based on the CDR3 plus reference TRBV5-4 and TRBJ1-2, the full variable domain is ETGVTQSPTHLIKTRGQQVTLRCSSQSGHNTVSWYQQALGQGPQFIFQYYREEENGRGNFPPRFSGLQFPNYSSELNVNALELDDSALYLCASSPGESYGYTFGSGTRLTVV.